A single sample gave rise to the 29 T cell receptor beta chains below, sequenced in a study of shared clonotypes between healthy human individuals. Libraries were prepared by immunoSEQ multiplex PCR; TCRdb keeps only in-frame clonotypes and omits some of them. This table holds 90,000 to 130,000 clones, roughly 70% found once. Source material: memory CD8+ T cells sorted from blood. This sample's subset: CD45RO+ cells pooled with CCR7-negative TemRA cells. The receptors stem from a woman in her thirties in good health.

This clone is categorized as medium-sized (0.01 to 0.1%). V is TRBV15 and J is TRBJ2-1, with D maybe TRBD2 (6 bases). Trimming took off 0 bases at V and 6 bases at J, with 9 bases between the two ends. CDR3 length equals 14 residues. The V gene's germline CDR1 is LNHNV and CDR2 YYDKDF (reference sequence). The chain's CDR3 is CATSRDREVNEQFF. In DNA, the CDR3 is TGTGCCACCAGCAGAGACAGGGAGGTCAATGAGCAGTTCTTC.

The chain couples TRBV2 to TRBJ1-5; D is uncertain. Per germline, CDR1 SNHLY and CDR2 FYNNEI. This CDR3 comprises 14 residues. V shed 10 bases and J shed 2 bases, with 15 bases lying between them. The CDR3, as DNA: TGTGCCATCCGAACGGACGTGGGCAATCAGCCCCAGCATTTT. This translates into CAIRTDVGNQPQHF.

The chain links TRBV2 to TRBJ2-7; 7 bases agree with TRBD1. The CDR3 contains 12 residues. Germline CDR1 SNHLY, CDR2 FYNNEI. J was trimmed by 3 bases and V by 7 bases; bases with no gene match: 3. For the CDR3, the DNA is TGTGCCAGCACGGGACAGAGCTACGAGCAGTACTTC. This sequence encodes CASTGQSYEQYF.

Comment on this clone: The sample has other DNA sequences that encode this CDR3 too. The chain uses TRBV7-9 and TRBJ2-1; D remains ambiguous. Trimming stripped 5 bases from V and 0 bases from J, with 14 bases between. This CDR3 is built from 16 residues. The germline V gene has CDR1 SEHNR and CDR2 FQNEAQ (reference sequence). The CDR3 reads CASSPRGGSSYNEQFF. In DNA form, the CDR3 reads TGTGCCAGCAGCCCCCGTGGCGGAAGCTCCTACAATGAGCAGTTCTTC. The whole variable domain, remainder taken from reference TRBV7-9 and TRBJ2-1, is DTGVSQNPRHKITKRGQNVTFRCDPISEHNRLYWYRQTLGQGPEFLTYFQNEAQLEKSRLLSDRFSAERPKGSFSTLEIQRTEQGDSAMYLCASSPRGGSSYNEQFFGPGTRLTVL.

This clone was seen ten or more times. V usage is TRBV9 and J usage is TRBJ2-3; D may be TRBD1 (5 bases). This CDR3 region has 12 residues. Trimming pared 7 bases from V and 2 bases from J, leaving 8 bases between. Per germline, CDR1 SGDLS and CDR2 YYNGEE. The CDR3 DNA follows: TGTGCCAGCCAGGGTAACACAGATACGCAGTATTTT. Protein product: CASQGNTDTQYF.

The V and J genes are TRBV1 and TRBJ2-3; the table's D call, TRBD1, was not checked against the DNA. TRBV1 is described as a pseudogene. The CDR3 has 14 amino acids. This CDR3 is CTSSPGTVADTQYF. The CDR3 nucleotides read TGCACCAGCAGCCCCGGGACAGTTGCAGATACGCAGTATTTT.

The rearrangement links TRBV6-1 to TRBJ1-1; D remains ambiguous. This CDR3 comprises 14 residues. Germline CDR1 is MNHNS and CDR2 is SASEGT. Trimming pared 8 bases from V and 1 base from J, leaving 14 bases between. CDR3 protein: CASERRRQNTEAFF. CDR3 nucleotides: TGTGCCAGCGAGAGGAGACGGCAGAACACTGAAGCTTTCTTT.

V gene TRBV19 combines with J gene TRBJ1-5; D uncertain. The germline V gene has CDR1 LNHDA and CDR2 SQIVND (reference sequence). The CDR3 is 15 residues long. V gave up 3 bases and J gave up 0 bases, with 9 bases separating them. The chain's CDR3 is CASSISGDSNQPQHF. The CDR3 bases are TGTGCCAGTAGTATCTCGGGTGATAGCAATCAGCCCCAGCATTTT.

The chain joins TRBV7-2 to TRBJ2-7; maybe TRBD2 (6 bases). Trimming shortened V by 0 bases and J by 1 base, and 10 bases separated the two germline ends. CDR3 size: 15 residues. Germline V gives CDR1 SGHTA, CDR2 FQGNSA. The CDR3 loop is CASSLAPSASYEQYF. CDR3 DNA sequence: TGTGCCAGCAGCTTAGCTCCTAGCGCTTCCTACGAGCAGTACTTC.

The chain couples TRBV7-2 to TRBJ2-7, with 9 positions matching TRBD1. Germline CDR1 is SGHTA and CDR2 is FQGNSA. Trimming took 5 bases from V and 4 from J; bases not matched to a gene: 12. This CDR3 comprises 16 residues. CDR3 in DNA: TGTGCCAGCAGCAGATTTTTGGGACAGGGATGGTACGAGCAGTACTTC. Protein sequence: CASSRFLGQGWYEQYF.

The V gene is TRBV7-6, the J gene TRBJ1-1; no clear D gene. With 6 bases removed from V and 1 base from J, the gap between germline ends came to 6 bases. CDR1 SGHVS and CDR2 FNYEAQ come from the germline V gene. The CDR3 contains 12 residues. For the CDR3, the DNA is TGTGCCAGCAGTTCACCGAACACTGAAGCTTTCTTT. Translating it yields CASSSPNTEAFF.

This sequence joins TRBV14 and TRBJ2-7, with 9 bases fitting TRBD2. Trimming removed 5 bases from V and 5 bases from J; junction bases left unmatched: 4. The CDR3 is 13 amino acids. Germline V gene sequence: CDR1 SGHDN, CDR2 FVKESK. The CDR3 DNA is TGTGCCAGCAGCGGGGCGGGAGGGCACGAGCAGTACTTC. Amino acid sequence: CASSGAGGHEQYF.

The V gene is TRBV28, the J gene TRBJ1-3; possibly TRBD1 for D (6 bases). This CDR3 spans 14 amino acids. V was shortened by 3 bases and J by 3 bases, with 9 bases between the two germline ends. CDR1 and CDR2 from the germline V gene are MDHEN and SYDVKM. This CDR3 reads CASSFDRFGNTIYF. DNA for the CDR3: TGTGCCAGCAGTTTTGACAGGTTTGGAAACACCATATATTTT. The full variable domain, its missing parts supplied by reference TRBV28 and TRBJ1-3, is DVKVTQSSRYLVKRTGEKVFLECVQDMDHENMFWYRQDPGLGLRLIYFSYDVKMKEKGDIPEGYSVSREKKERFSLILESASTNQTSMYLCASSFDRFGNTIYFGEGSWLTVV.

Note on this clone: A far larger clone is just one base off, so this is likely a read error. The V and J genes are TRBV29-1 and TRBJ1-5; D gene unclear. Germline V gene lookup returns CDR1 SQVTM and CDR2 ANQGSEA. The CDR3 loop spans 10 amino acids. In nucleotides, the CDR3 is TGCAGCGGGAGCAGTCAGCCCCAGCATTTT. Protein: CSGSSQPQHF.

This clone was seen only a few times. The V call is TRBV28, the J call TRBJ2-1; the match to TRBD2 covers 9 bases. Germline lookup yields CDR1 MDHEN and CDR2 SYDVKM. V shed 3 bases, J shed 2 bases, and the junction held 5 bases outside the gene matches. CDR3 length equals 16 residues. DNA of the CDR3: TGTGCCAGCAGTTTCGGCGGGAGGGATACCTACAATGAGCAGTTCTTC. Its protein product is CASSFGGRDTYNEQFF.

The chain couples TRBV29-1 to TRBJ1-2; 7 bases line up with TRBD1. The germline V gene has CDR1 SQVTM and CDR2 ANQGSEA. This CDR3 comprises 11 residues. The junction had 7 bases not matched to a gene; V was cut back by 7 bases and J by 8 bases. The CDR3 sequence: CSAETGRGYTF. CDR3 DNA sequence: TGCAGCGCTGAGACAGGGAGGGGCTACACCTTC.

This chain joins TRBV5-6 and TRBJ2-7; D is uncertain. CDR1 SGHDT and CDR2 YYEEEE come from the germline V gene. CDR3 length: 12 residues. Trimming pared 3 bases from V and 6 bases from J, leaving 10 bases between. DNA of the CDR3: TGTGCCAGCAGCTGGCTAGGTCTCGAGCAGTACTTC. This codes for CASSWLGLEQYF. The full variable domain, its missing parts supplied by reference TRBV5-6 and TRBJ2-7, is DAGVTQSPTHLIKTRGQQVTLRCSPKSGHDTVSWYQQALGQGPQFIFQYYEEEERQRGNFPDRFSGHQFPNYSSELNVNALLLGDSALYLCASSWLGLEQYFGPGTRLTVT.

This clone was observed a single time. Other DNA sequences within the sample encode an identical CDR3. The CDR3 loop reads CASSISSDSSSNQPQHF. Here the CDR3 DNA reads TGTGCCAGTAGTATTTCTTCGGACAGTTCTAGCAATCAGCCCCAGCATTTT. The J gene is TRBJ1-5, the V gene TRBV19, with a possible D match to TRBD1 (6 bases). In germline, CDR1 is LNHDA, CDR2 SQIVND (reference sequence). This CDR3 comprises 17 residues. Trimming cost V 3 bases and J 0 bases, with 15 bases left between them.

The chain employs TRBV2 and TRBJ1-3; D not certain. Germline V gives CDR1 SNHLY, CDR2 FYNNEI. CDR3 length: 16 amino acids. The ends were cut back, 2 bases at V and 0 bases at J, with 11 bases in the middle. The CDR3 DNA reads TGTGCCAGCAGTGAAAGGAATATGTTCTCTGGAAACACCATATATTTT. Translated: CASSERNMFSGNTIYF.

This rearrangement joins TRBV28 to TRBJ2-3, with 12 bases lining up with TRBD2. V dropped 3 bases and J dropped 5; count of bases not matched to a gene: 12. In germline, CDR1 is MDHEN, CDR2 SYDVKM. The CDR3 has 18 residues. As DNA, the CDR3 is TGTGCCAGCAGTTTGTCACCGGGACTAGCGGGCTGGGTAGATACGCAGTATTTT. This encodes CASSLSPGLAGWVDTQYF.

The CDR3 nucleotides read TGTGCCAGCAGCTCCCCTATTAGCGGGGGGCCCCGAGGATACAATGAGCAGTTCTTC. It encodes CASSSPISGGPRGYNEQFF. The chain has TRBV7-9 and TRBJ2-1; TRBD2 matches at 10 bases. There are 19 residues in the CDR3. In germline, CDR1 is SEHNR, CDR2 FQNEAQ (reference sequence). Germline trimming cut 4 bases from V and 4 bases from J; bases unmatched to any gene: 16. Supplemented by reference TRBV7-9 and TRBJ2-1, the full variable domain reads DTGVSQNPRHKITKRGQNVTFRCDPISEHNRLYWYRQTLGQGPEFLTYFQNEAQLEKSRLLSDRFSAERPKGSFSTLEIQRTEQGDSAMYLCASSSPISGGPRGYNEQFFGPGTRLTVL.

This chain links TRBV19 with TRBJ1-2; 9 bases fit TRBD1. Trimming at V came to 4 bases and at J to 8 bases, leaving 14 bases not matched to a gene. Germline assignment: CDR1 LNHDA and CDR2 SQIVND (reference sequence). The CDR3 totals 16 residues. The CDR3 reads CASSTRTGQGISGYTF. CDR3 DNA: TGTGCCAGTAGTACGCGGACCGGACAGGGGATTAGCGGCTACACCTTC.

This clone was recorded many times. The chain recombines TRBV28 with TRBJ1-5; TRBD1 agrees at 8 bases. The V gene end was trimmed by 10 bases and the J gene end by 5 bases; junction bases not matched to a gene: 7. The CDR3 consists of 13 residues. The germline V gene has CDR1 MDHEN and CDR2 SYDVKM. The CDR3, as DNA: TGTGCCACCCAGGGGGCTGTGTATCAGCCCCAGCATTTT. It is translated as CATQGAVYQPQHF.

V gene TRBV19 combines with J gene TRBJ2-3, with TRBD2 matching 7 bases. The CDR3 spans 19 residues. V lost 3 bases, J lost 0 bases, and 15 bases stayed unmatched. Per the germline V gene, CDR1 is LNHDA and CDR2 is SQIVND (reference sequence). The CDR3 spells CASSIIFSAQGLSTDTQYF. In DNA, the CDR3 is TGTGCCAGTAGTATTATATTTAGTGCTCAGGGACTAAGCACAGATACGCAGTATTTT.

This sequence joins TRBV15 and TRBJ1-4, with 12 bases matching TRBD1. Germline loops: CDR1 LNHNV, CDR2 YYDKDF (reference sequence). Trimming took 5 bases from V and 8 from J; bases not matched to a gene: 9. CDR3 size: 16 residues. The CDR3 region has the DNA TGTGCCACCAGCCCCCGGGGGGGGACAGGGGGCGAAAAACTGTTTTTT. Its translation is CATSPRGGTGGEKLFF.

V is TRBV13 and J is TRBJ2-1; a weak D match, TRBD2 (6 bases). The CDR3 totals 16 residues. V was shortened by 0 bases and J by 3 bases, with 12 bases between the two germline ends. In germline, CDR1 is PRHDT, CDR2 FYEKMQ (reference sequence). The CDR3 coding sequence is TGTGCCAGCAGCTTAGGTAGTGCGGGGAGCTACAATGAGCAGTTCTTC. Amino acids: CASSLGSAGSYNEQFF.

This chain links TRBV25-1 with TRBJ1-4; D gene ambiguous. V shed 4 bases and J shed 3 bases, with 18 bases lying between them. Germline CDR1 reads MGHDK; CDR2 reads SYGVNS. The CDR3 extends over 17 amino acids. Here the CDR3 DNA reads TGTGCCAGCAGTGGATGGGCGGGTCTGGGGTCTAATGAAAAACTGTTTTTT. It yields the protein CASSGWAGLGSNEKLFF.

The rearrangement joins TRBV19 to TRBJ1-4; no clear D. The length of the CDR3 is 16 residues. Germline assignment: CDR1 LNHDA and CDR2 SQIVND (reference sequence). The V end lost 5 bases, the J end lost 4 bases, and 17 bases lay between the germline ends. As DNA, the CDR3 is TGTGCCAGTAGTTCCCGGGGTGCGGGAATTAATGAAAAACTGTTTTTT. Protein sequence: CASSSRGAGINEKLFF.

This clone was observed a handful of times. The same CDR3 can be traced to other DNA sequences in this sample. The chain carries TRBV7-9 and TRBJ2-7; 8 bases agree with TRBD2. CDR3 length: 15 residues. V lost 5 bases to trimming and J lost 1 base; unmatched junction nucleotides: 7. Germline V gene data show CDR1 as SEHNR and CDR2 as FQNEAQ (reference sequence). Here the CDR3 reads CASSPPSGSSYEQYF. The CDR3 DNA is TGTGCCAGCAGCCCCCCGAGCGGGAGTTCCTACGAGCAGTACTTC.